The T cell receptor (beta chain) under discussion was sequenced for a study of blood T cell repertoires in COVID-19. Study-level information: Samples representing acute and convalescent COVID-19 were sourced from the United States, Italy and Spain. In each case, the material was cDNA or gDNA derived from T cells, B-cell-depleted T cells, or PBMCs.

Original processing methods: Nucleated cell number was recorded as an estimate derived from reference gene primer amplification. Using immunoSEQ multiplex PCR, the repertoire was profiled, and TCRdb retains in-frame clones only, with some absent. V and J calls and clone size come straight from that table; D and trimming were deduced from the DNA. This sample has approximately 300,000 clones, with roughly 82% found just once. This CDR3 has 15 residues. CDR1 is SGHRS and CDR2 is YFSETQ in the germline V gene. With 3 bases clipped from V and 7 bases from J, the junction kept 4 bases outside the gene matches.

The gene calls are TRBV5-1 and TRBJ2-2; 12 bases match TRBD1. Sequencing was carried out using peripheral blood. This TCR came from a woman in her fifties or sixties with acute or convalescent COVID-19. The CDR3 region is CASSWDRGPDGELFF. The CDR3 region has the DNA TGCGCCAGCAGCTGGGACAGGGGGCCGGACGGGGAGCTGTTTTTT.